In its sample, the clone carrying this T cell receptor (beta chain) was seen a few times. Its antigen is unidentified. The sample is drawn from a study of identical twins. Template switching added a universal primer binding site, and final cDNA carried unique molecular identifiers. TCRdb reanalysed the 5' RACE reads using MiXCR and keeps one entry per CDR3 protein. In the table there are more than 650,000 distinct CDR3 sequences, 6.1% of which are singletons. Broader study findings: Cord blood's abundant beta clonotypes had fewer insertions, unlike memory repertoires.

Unmatched junction bases numbered 7, after V lost 5 bases and J lost 5 bases. The length of the CDR3 is 14 residues. Germline V CDR1 and CDR2: SGHTA, FQGNSA. Each donor was a healthy Caucasian. Source material: naive T cells sorted from blood. The chain employs TRBV7-2 and TRBJ2-5; 8 bases are a match to TRBD1. The receptor was derived from a man between 18 and 29 years old in good health. The CDR3 loop reads CASSATGGTETQYF. As DNA, the CDR3 is TGTGCCAGCAGCGCAACAGGGGGAACGGAGACCCAGTACTTC.